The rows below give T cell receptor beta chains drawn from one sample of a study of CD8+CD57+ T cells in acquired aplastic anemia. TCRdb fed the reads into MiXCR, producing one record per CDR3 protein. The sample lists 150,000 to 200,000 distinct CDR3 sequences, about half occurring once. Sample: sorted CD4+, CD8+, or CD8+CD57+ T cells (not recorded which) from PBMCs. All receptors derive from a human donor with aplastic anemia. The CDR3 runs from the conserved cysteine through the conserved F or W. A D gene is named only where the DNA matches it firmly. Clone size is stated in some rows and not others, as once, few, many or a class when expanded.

CDR3 protein: CSAAWGSPYEQYF
CDR3 DNA: TGCAGTGCGGCGTGGGGTTCCCCCTACGAGCAGTACTTC
J gene: TRBJ2-7
CDR3 length: 13
D gene: NA
clone size: NA
V gene: TRBV20-1

CDR3 protein: CASSLETGAKNTEAFF
CDR3 DNA: TGTGCCAGCAGCTTAGAGACAGGGGCAAAAAACACTGAAGCTTTCTTT
J gene: TRBJ1-1
CDR3 length: 16
D gene: TRBD1
clone size: many
V gene: TRBV11-2

CDR3 protein: CASRSTPRDRVPPGNEKLFF
CDR3 DNA: TGTGCCAGCAGGTCTACTCCCCGGGACAGGGTCCCCCCCGGTAATGAAAAACTGTTTTTT
J gene: TRBJ1-4
CDR3 length: 20
D gene: TRBD1
clone size: NA
V gene: TRBV25-1

CDR3 protein: CASSLLDRYEQFF
CDR3 DNA: TGTGCCAGCAGTTTGCTCGATCGCTATGAGCAGTTCTTC
J gene: TRBJ2-1
CDR3 length: 13
D gene: NA
clone size: NA
V gene: TRBV12-3/TRBV12-4

CDR3 protein: CASSSNTGGGQPQHF
CDR3 DNA: TGTGCCAGCAGTTCGAACACAGGGGGCGGTCAGCCCCAGCATTTT
J gene: TRBJ1-5
CDR3 length: 15
D gene: TRBD1
clone size: NA
V gene: TRBV7-9

CDR3 protein: CSARDQVTRDRAFF
CDR3 DNA: TGCAGTGCTAGAGATCAAGTTACCCGTGACAGGGCTTTCTTT
J gene: TRBJ1-1
CDR3 length: 14
D gene: NA
clone size: NA
V gene: TRBV20-1

CDR3 protein: CSAEGAGNTEAFF
CDR3 DNA: TGCAGCGCCGAAGGGGCGGGGAACACTGAAGCTTTCTTT
J gene: TRBJ1-1
CDR3 length: 13
D gene: NA
clone size: once
V gene: TRBV29-1

CDR3 protein: CAISPGPLTGSDTQYF
CDR3 DNA: TGCGCCATCAGCCCGGGACCGTTAACGGGTTCAGATACACAGTATTTT
J gene: TRBJ2-3
CDR3 length: 16
D gene: NA
clone size: NA
V gene: TRBV4-1

CDR3 protein: CSVVGTRGPNGYTF
CDR3 DNA: TGCAGCGTGGTCGGGACTAGAGGGCCCAATGGCTACACCTTC
J gene: TRBJ1-2
CDR3 length: 14
D gene: NA
clone size: once
V gene: TRBV29-1

CDR3 protein: CAIFSGRGPTDTQYF
CDR3 DNA: TGTGCCATTTTTAGCGGGAGGGGGCCCACAGATACGCAGTATTTT
J gene: TRBJ2-3
CDR3 length: 15
D gene: TRBD2
clone size: NA
V gene: TRBV10-3